This T cell receptor beta chain was sequenced for a study of blood T cells in healthy people across ages. Findings of the study overall: While age rose, TCR beta diversity per million T cells dropped in a roughly linear way.

Concerning this clonotype: Its specificity is unknown.

This CDR3 is built from 12 residues. From germline, CDR1 is LGHDT and CDR2 YNNKEL (reference sequence). Trimming stripped 5 bases from V and 5 bases from J, with 9 bases between. A second PCR of 7 to 11 cycles used a sample-barcoded 5' primer and a J-beta primer mix. MiXCR was run by TCRdb on the 5' RACE reads, yielding one entry per CDR3 protein. The table lists fewer than 800,000 distinct CDR3 sequences, roughly 20% of them singletons, with around 3.4% in the top ten. With each sample, at least 5.5 micrograms of total RNA were extracted. The receptor comes from a man aged 65-85 years in good health. The sample consisted of blood. The gene calls are TRBV3-1 and TRBJ2-5, with D unclear. The CDR3 spells CASSDVGETQYF. The CDR3 DNA is TGTGCCAGCAGCGACGTCGGGGAGACCCAGTACTTC.